These T cell receptor beta chains were read from a single sample in a study of PD-1 blockade in classical Hodgkin lymphoma. Sequencing was performed with immunoSEQ multiplex PCR; in TCRdb, only in-frame clones are kept and a portion is missing. The profile shows tens of thousands of clones, about nine tenths of them singletons. Material: peripheral blood mononuclear cells (PBMCs), obtained before the fourth cycle of nivolumab. The source of these receptors is a human donor with classical Hodgkin lymphoma. CDR3s include the opening cysteine and the closing phenylalanine or tryptophan. The D gene is left open where the match is weak. Expanded clones get a size class; other rows say once, few or many, or leave the size out.

cdr3_length: 14
j_call: TRBJ2-7
v_call: TRBV10-3
d_call: .
clone_size: .
cdr3_aa: CATSPGGRTYEQYF
cdr3_nt: TGTGCCACCTCCCCCGGTGGCAGAACCTACGAGCAGTACTTC

cdr3_length: 15
j_call: TRBJ2-1
v_call: TRBV11-3
d_call: TRBD2
clone_size: .
cdr3_aa: CASSAGLAENNEQFF
cdr3_nt: TGTGCCAGCAGCGCGGGACTAGCGGAAAACAATGAGCAGTTCTTC

cdr3_length: 12
j_call: TRBJ1-1
v_call: TRBV27
d_call: .
clone_size: .
cdr3_aa: CASSGGGTEAFF
cdr3_nt: TGTGCCAGCAGCGGAGGGGGCACTGAAGCTTTCTTT

cdr3_length: 14
j_call: TRBJ1-1
v_call: TRBV19
d_call: TRBD1
clone_size: .
cdr3_aa: CASSFGTANTEAFF
cdr3_nt: TGTGCCAGTAGTTTCGGGACAGCGAACACTGAAGCTTTCTTT

cdr3_length: 12
j_call: TRBJ1-2
v_call: TRBV5-6
d_call: .
clone_size: .
cdr3_aa: CASRRSSYGYTF
cdr3_nt: TGTGCCAGCAGGCGGTCCTCATATGGCTACACCTTC

cdr3_length: 15
j_call: TRBJ2-7
v_call: TRBV4-2
d_call: .
clone_size: .
cdr3_aa: CASSQDLDSPYEQYF
cdr3_nt: TGTGCCAGCAGCCAAGATCTGGACAGTCCCTACGAGCAGTACTTC

cdr3_length: 14
j_call: TRBJ1-4
v_call: TRBV6-5
d_call: TRBD1
clone_size: once
cdr3_aa: CASSQTGESEKLFF
cdr3_nt: TGTGCCAGCAGCCAAACAGGGGAGTCTGAAAAACTGTTTTTT

cdr3_length: 15
j_call: TRBJ2-1
v_call: TRBV5-1
d_call: .
clone_size: .
cdr3_aa: CASSFRDLSYNEQFF
cdr3_nt: TGCGCCAGCAGCTTCCGGGACCTCTCCTACAATGAGCAGTTCTTC

cdr3_length: 16
j_call: TRBJ1-2
v_call: TRBV28
d_call: .
clone_size: .
cdr3_aa: CASSFTRDPLIWGYTF
cdr3_nt: TGTGCCAGCAGTTTCACCCGGGACCCCCTAATCTGGGGCTACACCTTC

cdr3_length: 13
j_call: TRBJ2-1
v_call: TRBV7-2
d_call: TRBD1
clone_size: .
cdr3_aa: CASSSTGGLEQFF
cdr3_nt: TGTGCCAGCAGCTCAACAGGGGGCCTTGAGCAGTTCTTC

cdr3_length: 15
j_call: TRBJ1-2
v_call: TRBV27
d_call: .
clone_size: once
cdr3_aa: CASSPQPVEGYGYTF
cdr3_nt: TGTGCCAGCAGTCCACAGCCCGTTGAAGGCTATGGCTACACCTTC

cdr3_length: 17
j_call: TRBJ2-3
v_call: TRBV7-2
d_call: TRBD2
clone_size: .
cdr3_aa: CASRLARLAGSTDTQYF
cdr3_nt: TGTGCCAGCAGATTAGCCCGACTAGCGGGGAGCACAGATACGCAGTATTTT

cdr3_length: 14
j_call: TRBJ2-2
v_call: TRBV5-1
d_call: TRBD1
clone_size: .
cdr3_aa: CASSVGQGARELFF
cdr3_nt: TGCGCCAGCAGCGTGGGACAGGGGGCCCGGGAGCTGTTTTTT

cdr3_length: 16
j_call: TRBJ2-5
v_call: TRBV30
d_call: TRBD2
clone_size: .
cdr3_aa: CAWSPRLAGGRETQYF
cdr3_nt: TGTGCCTGGAGTCCCCGACTAGCGGGGGGCAGGGAGACCCAGTACTTC

cdr3_length: 14
j_call: TRBJ1-5
v_call: TRBV7-9
d_call: TRBD1
clone_size: .
cdr3_aa: CASSSGQGDQPQHF
cdr3_nt: TGTGCCAGCAGCTCGGGACAGGGAGATCAGCCCCAGCATTTT